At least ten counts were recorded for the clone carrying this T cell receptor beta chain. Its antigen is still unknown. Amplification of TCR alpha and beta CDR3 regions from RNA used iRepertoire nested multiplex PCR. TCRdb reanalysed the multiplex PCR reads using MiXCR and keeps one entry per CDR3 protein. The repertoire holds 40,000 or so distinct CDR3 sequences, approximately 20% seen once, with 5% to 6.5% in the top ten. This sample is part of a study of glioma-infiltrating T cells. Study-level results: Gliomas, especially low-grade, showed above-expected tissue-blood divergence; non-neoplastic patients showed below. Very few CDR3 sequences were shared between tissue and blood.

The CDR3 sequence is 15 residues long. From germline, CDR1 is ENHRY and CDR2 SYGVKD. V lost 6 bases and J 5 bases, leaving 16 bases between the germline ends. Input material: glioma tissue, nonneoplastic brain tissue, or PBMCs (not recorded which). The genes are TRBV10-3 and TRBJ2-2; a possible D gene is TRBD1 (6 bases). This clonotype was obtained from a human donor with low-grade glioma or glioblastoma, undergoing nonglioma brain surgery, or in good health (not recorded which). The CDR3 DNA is TGTGCCATCAGCCCGACAGGACTGGGGACCGGGGAGCTGTTTTTT. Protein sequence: CAISPTGLGTGELFF.